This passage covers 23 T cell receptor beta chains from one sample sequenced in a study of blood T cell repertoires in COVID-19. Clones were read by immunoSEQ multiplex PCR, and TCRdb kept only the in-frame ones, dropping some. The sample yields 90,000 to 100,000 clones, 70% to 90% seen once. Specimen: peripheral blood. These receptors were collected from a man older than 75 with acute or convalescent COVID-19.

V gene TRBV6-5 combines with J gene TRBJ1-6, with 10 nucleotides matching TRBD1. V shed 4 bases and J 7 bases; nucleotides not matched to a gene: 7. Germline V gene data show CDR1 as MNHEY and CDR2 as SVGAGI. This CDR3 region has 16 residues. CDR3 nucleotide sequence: TGTGCCAGCAGTTCGACAGGGGGCATTTCAAATTCACCCCTCCACTTT. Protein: CASSSTGGISNSPLHF.

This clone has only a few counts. DNA of the CDR3: TGTGCCAGCAGCAAGGACACCTTGAACACTGAAGCTTTCTTT. Its translation: CASSKDTLNTEAFF. This rearrangement joins TRBV21-1 to TRBJ1-1; the table names TRBD1, a call not compared with the DNA. TRBV21-1 is recorded as a pseudogene. There are 14 residues in the CDR3.

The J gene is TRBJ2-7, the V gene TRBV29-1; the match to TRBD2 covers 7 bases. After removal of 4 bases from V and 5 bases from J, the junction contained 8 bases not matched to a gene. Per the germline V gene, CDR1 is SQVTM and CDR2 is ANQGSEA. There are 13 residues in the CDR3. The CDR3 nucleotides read TGCAGCGTTGTGGGAGGGGTCGGGAACGAGCAGTACTTC. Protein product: CSVVGGVGNEQYF.

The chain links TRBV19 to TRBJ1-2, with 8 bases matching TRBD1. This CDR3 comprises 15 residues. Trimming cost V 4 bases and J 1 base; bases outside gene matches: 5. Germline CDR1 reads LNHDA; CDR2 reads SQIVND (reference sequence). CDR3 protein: CASSRGQGSNYGYTF. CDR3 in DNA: TGTGCCAGTAGTAGAGGACAGGGAAGTAACTATGGCTACACCTTC.

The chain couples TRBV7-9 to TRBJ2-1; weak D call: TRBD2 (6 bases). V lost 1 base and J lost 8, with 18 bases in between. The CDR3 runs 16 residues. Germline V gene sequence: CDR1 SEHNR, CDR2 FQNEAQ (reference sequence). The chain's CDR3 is CASSLVSGSGQDEQFF. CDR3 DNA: TGTGCCAGCAGCTTAGTATCCGGGAGCGGCCAGGATGAGCAGTTCTTC.

CDR3 bases: TGTGCCAGCTCACCAGAGGGCCGAGGCACTCAGCCCCAGCATTTT. Translation: CASSPEGRGTQPQHF. The J gene is TRBJ1-5, the V gene TRBV18; the D is unclear. V was trimmed by 2 bases and J by 6 bases, leaving 14 bases between them. The CDR3 spans 15 residues. Germline V gene sequence: CDR1 KGHSH, CDR2 LQKENI.

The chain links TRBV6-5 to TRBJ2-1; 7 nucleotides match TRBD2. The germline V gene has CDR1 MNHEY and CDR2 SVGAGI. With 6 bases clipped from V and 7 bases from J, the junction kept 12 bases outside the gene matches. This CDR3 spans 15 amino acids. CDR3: CASSRPSPGGNEQFF. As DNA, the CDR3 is TGTGCCAGCAGCCGCCCTAGTCCCGGGGGGAATGAGCAGTTCTTC.

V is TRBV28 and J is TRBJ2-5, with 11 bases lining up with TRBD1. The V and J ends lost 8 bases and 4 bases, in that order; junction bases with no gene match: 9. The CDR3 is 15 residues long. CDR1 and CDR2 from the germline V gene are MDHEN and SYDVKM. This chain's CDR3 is CASLSPGTGGETQYF. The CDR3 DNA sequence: TGTGCCAGCTTATCACCGGGGACAGGGGGAGAGACCCAGTACTTC.

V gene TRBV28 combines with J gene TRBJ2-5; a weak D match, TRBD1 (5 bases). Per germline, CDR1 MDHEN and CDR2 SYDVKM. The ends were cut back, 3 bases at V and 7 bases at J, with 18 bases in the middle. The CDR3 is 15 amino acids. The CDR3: CASSFRDGLRATQYF. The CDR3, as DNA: TGTGCCAGCAGTTTCAGGGATGGTCTAAGAGCGACCCAGTACTTC.

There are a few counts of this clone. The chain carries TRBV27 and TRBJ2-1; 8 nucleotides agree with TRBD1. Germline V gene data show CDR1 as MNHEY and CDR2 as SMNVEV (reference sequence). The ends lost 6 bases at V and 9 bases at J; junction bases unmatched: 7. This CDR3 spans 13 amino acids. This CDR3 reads CASSRTGILEQFF. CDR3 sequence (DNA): TGTGCCAGCAGCAGGACAGGGATTCTTGAGCAGTTCTTC.

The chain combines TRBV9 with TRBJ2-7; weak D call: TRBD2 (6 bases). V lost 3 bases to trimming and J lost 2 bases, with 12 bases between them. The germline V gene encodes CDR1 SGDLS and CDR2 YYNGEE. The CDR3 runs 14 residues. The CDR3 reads CASSAGTWAYEQYF. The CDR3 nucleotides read TGTGCCAGCAGCGCAGGGACTTGGGCCTACGAGCAGTACTTC.

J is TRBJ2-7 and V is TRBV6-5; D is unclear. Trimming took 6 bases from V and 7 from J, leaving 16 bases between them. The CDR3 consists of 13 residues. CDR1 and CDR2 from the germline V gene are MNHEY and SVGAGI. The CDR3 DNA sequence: TGTGCCAGCAGGTATACCACTATGAGGGAGCAGTACTTC. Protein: CASRYTTMREQYF.

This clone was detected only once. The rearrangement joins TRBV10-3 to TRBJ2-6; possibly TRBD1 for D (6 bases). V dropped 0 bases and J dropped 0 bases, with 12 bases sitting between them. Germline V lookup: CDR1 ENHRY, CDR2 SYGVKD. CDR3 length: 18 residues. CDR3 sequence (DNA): TGTGCCATCAGTGAGTCTAGGGGGAGAGGCTCTGGGGCCAACGTCCTGACTTTC. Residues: CAISESRGRGSGANVLTF.

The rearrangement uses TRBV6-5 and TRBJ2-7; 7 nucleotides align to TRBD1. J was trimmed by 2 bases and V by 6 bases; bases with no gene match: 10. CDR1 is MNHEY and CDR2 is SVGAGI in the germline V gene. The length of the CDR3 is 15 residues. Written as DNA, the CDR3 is TGTGCCAGCAGCCACCCAGCAGGGGGTACCTACGAGCAGTACTTC. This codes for CASSHPAGGTYEQYF.

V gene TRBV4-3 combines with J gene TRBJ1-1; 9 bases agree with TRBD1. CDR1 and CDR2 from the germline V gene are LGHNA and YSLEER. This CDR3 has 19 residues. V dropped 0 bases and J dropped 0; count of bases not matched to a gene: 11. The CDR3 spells CASSQDAGTGNFMNTEAFF. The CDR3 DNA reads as TGCGCCAGCAGCCAAGATGCCGGGACAGGGAATTTTATGAACACTGAAGCTTTCTTT.

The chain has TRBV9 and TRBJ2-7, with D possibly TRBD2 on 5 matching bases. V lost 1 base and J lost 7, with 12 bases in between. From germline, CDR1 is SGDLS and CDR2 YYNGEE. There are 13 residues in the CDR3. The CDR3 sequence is CASSVLTSGEQYF. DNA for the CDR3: TGTGCCAGCAGCGTACTGACCTCGGGGGAGCAGTACTTC. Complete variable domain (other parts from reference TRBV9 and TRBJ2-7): DSGVTQTPKHLITATGQRVTLRCSPRSGDLSVYWYQQSLDQGLQFLIQYYNGEERAKGNILERFSAQQFPDLHSELNLSSLELGDSALYFCASSVLTSGEQYFGPGTRLTVT.

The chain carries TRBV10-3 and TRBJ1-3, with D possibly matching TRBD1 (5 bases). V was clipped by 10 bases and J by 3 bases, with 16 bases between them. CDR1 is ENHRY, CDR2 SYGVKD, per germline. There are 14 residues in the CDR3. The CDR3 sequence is CATSKAGNGNTIYF. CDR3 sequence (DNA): TGTGCCACGTCCAAGGCAGGGAATGGAAACACCATATATTTT.

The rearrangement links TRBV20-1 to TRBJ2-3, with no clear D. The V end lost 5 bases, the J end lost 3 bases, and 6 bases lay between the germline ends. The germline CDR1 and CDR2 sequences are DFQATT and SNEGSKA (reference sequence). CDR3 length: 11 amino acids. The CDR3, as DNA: TGCAGTGCTCTCGAGACAGATACGCAGTATTTT. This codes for CSALETDTQYF.

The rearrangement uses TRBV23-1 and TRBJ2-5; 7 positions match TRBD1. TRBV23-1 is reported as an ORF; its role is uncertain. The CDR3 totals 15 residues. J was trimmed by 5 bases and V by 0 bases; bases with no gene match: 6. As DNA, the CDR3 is TGCGCCAGCAGTCAATCACAGGGGTTCCGGGAGACCCAGTACTTC. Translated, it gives CASSQSQGFRETQYF.

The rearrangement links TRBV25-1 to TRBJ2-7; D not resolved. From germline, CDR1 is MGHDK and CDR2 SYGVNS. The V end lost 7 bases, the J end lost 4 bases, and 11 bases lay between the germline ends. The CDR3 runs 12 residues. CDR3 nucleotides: TGTGCCAGCAACCATGGCGGTTACGAGCAGTACTTC. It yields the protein CASNHGGYEQYF.

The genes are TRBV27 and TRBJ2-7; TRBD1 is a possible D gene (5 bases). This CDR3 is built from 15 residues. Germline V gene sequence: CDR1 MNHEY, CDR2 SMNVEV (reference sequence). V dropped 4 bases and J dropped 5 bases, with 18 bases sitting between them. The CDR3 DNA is TGTGCCAGCAGTTCCCCAGGAAGGGGAAAGAACGAGCAGTACTTC. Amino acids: CASSSPGRGKNEQYF.

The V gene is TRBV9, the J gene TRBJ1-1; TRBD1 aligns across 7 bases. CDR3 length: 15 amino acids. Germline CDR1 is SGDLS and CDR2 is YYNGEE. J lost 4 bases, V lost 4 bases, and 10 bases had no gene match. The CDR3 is CASSTSPQGVTEAFF. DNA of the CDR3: TGTGCCAGCAGCACATCCCCCCAGGGGGTCACTGAAGCTTTCTTT.

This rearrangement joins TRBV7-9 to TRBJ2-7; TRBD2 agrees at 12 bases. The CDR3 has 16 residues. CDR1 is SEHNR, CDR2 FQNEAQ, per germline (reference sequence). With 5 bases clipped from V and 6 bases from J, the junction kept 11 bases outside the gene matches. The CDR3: CASSPFRTSGAPEQYF. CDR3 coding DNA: TGTGCCAGCAGCCCTTTTAGGACTAGCGGGGCACCCGAGCAGTACTTC.